What follows are 10 T cell receptor beta chains derived from one specimen sequenced in a study of Ad26.COV2.S vaccination and SARS-CoV-2 variants. The treatment is: roughly 20 received Ad26.COV2.S at low or high dose, single or two shots; about 5 received placebo; per-sample allocation not given. Samples came from day 63 after the first vaccine or placebo injection. Only in-frame clones appear in the TCRdb table, and some are missing; sequencing was by immunoSEQ multiplex PCR. The sample comprises 410,000 or so clones, around 92% of which are singletons, and approximately 1.6% rests with the top ten. The specimen comprised peripheral blood, sampled in a trial of Ad26.COV2.S vaccine versus placebo. The source is a person between 18 and 65 years old who received the Ad26.COV2.S COVID-19 vaccine or a placebo.

The chain joins TRBV6-5 to TRBJ2-7; 7 bases line up with TRBD1. CDR1 is MNHEY, CDR2 SVGAGI, per germline. V was pared by 6 bases and J by 2 bases, with 4 bases of the junction left unmatched. There are 13 residues in the CDR3. The CDR3 region is CASSRDSPYEQYF. The CDR3 bases are TGTGCCAGCAGCCGGGACAGTCCCTACGAGCAGTACTTC.

The chain links TRBV19 to TRBJ1-1; TRBD1 might be the D (5 bases). Trimming took 3 bases from V and 4 from J, leaving 15 bases between them. Germline CDR1 reads LNHDA; CDR2 reads SQIVND (reference sequence). The CDR3 is 15 amino acids. CDR3 sequence: CASSIQGLVSTEAFF. The CDR3, as DNA: TGTGCCAGTAGTATCCAGGGCCTGGTATCCACTGAAGCTTTCTTT.

The chain combines TRBV7-2 with TRBJ2-1; 9 positions agree with TRBD1. CDR3 length: 17 amino acids. The germline gives CDR1 SGHTA, CDR2 FQGNSA. V shed 4 bases, J shed 3 bases, and the junction held 10 bases outside the gene matches. The CDR3 is CASSYSGTGKLYNEQFF. CDR3 nucleotides: TGTGCCAGCAGCTACTCCGGGACAGGGAAACTCTACAATGAGCAGTTCTTC.

V usage is TRBV4-3 and J usage is TRBJ2-3; weak D call: TRBD1 (6 bases). This CDR3 has 17 residues. Germline assignment: CDR1 LGHNA and CDR2 YSLEER. V lost 0 bases to trimming and J lost 0 bases, with 13 bases between them. The CDR3 nucleotides read TGCGCCAGCAGCCAAGATATCCCAGGGGCAAGCACAGATACGCAGTATTTT. Translated, it gives CASSQDIPGASTDTQYF.

V gene TRBV20-1 combines with J gene TRBJ1-1; D possibly corresponds to TRBD1 (5 bases). Germline CDR1 reads DFQATT; CDR2 reads SNEGSKA (reference sequence). Deletions cut 1 base from V and 10 bases from J, with 10 bases between. This CDR3 is built from 11 residues. The CDR3 reads CSARGPGPAFF. DNA for the CDR3: TGCAGTGCTAGAGGCCCGGGGCCAGCTTTCTTT.

The genes are TRBV7-9 and TRBJ2-3; 7 bases line up with TRBD2. The CDR3 is 15 residues long. J lost 0 bases, V lost 4 bases, and 4 bases had no gene match. Germline-derived CDR1 and CDR2 are SEHNR and FQNEAQ (reference sequence). CDR3 in amino acids: CASSSSGASTDTQYF. The CDR3 coding sequence is TGTGCCAGCAGCTCCAGCGGGGCTAGCACAGATACGCAGTATTTT.

V is TRBV11-2 and J is TRBJ2-2; 10 bases are shared with TRBD1. Trimming took 6 bases from V and 4 from J; bases not matched to a gene: 5. Per the germline V gene, CDR1 is SGHAT and CDR2 is FQNNGV. CDR3 length equals 15 residues. The DNA for the CDR3 is TGTGCCAGCAGTACCGGGACAGGGGTCACCGGGGAGCTGTTTTTT. It translates to CASSTGTGVTGELFF. Supplemented by reference TRBV11-2 and TRBJ2-2, the full variable domain reads EAGVAQSPRYKIIEKRQSVAFWCNPISGHATLYWYQQILGQGPKLLIQFQNNGVVDDSQLPKDRFSAERLKGVDSTLKIQPAKLEDSAVYLCASSTGTGVTGELFFGEGSRLTVL.

The chain couples TRBV27 to TRBJ2-1; a weak D match, TRBD2 (6 bases). V was pared by 5 bases and J by 8 bases, with 16 bases between. The germline CDR1 and CDR2 sequences are MNHEY and SMNVEV (reference sequence). This CDR3 spans 14 amino acids. CDR3: CASSLAGNGDEQFF. The DNA of the CDR3 is TGTGCCAGCAGTCTTGCGGGGAACGGGGATGAGCAGTTCTTC.

The rearrangement uses TRBV19 and TRBJ1-5; no clear D gene. Germline V gene sequence: CDR1 LNHDA, CDR2 SQIVND (reference sequence). Deletions cut 1 base from V and 2 bases from J, with 12 bases between. The CDR3 has 16 residues. This CDR3 reads CASSIGRVSGNQPQHF. The CDR3 coding sequence is TGTGCCAGTAGTATAGGTCGGGTGAGCGGCAATCAGCCCCAGCATTTT.

This clone was recorded once. At the DNA level, this CDR3 is encoded by other sequences in the same sample as well. V gene TRBV7-2 combines with J gene TRBJ1-5; D not resolved. CDR1 is SGHTA, CDR2 FQGNSA, per germline. The CDR3 is made up of 14 amino acids. The V and J ends lost 3 bases and 1 base respectively, with 7 bases between them. This CDR3 is CASSLGVSNQPQHF. CDR3 DNA sequence: TGTGCCAGCAGCTTGGGTGTCAGCAATCAGCCCCAGCATTTT. The whole variable domain, remainder taken from reference TRBV7-2 and TRBJ1-5, is GAGVSQSPSNKVTEKGKDVELRCDPISGHTALYWYRQSLGQGLEFLIYFQGNSAPDKSGLPSDRFSAERTGGSVSTLTIQRTQQEDSAVYLCASSLGVSNQPQHFGDGTRLSIL.